This entry describes one T cell receptor (beta chain). Its antigen is as yet unknown. The data are from a study of cytomegalovirus exposure and HLA in healthy donors. Germline CDR1 is SEHNR and CDR2 is FQNEAQ (reference sequence). The V and J ends lost 5 bases and 3 bases respectively, with 14 bases between them. CDR3 length equals 14 residues. Study-wide points: Across donors, most TCRs were seen rarely, yet some public ones were widespread. Researchers counted around 180 TCR beta chains as cytomegalovirus-associated.

Clones were sequenced by immunoSEQ multiplex PCR, and TCRdb holds only the in-frame ones, with some missing. Of about 160,000 clones listed, roughly 91% are singletons. The chain is built from TRBV7-9 and TRBJ2-7, with D possibly TRBD2 on 5 matching bases. The specimen was PBMCs. The source is a woman between 18 and 29 years old in good health and CMV-seropositive. CDR3 coding DNA: TGTGCCAGCAGCCCCCGAGAGGGCGGCTACGAGCAGTACTTC. Translating gives CASSPREGGYEQYF.